A single TCR beta chain is shown here with its context. The data stem from a study of control samples from healthy donors and cancer patients. This CDR3 is 12 amino acids long. The V and J ends lost 4 bases and 5 bases respectively, with 8 bases between them. CDR1 and CDR2 from the germline V gene are LGHDT and YNNKEL (reference sequence). This table comes from immunoSEQ multiplex PCR, and its TCRdb copy is limited to in-frame clones, with some not included. The sample carries some 120,000 clones, 75% to 90% recorded once. This TCR came from a woman aged 45-60 years with colorectal cancer. Material: PBMCs. The chain joins TRBV3-1 (or the pseudogene TRBV3-2) to TRBJ1-2, with D unresolved. CDR3 residues: CASSLVGYGYTF. In nucleotides, the CDR3 is TGTGCCAGCAGCCTCGTAGGATATGGCTACACCTTC.